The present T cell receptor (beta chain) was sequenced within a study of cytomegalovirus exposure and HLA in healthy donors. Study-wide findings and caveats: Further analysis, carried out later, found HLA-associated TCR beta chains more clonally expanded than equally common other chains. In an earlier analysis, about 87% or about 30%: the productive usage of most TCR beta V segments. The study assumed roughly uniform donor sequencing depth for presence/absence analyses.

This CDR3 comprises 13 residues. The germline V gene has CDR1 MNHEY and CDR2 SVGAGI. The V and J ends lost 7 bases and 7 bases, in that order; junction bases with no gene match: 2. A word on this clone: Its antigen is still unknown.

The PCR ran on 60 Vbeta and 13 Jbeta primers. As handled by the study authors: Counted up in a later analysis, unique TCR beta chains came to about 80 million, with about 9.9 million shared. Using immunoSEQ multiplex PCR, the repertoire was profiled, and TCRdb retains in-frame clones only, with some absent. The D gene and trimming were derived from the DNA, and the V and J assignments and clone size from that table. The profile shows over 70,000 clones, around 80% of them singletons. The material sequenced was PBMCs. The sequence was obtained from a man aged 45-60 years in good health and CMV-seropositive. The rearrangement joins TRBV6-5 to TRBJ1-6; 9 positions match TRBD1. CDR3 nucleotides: TGTGCCAGCAAGGACAGGGGCAATTCACCCCTCCACTTT. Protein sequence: CASKDRGNSPLHF.